The TCR beta chain under discussion was sequenced for a study of control samples from healthy donors and cancer patients. Trimming cost V 4 bases and J 0 bases, with 12 bases left between them. Germline assignment: CDR1 SGHTA and CDR2 FQGNSA. This CDR3 spans 15 amino acids. This table comes from immunoSEQ multiplex PCR, and its TCRdb copy is limited to in-frame clones, with some not included. The table has over 120,000 clones, 90% to 95% seen once. The sequenced sample was PBMCs. The V gene is TRBV7-2, the J gene TRBJ1-2; D is ambiguous. This sequence originates from a man aged 55 to 70 with colorectal cancer. CDR3 DNA: TGTGCCAGCAGCTCCTTCCGGGGTCCTAACTATGGCTACACCTTC. Protein: CASSSFRGPNYGYTF.